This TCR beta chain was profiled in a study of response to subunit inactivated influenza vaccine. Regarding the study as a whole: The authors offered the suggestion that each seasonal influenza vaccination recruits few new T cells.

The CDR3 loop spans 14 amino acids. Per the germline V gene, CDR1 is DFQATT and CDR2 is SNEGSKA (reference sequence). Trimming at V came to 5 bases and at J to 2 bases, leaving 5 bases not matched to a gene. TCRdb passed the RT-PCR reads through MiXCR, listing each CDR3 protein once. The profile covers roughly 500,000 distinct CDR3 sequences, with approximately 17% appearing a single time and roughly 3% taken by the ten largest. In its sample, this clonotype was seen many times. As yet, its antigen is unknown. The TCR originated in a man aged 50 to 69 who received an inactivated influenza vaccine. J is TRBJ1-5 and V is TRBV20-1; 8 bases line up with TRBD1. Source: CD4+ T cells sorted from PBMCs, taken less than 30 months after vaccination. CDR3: CSAGVQGGNQPQHF. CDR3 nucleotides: TGCAGTGCTGGAGTACAGGGGGGCAATCAGCCCCAGCATTTT.